The 22 T cell receptor beta chains reported below all come from one sample, sequenced in a study of technical replicates of blood from a few donors. Sequencing used immunoSEQ multiplex PCR; TCRdb keeps in-frame clones, though not all of them. The sample contains 75,000 or so clones, 95% of which appear only once. The sequencing sample was made of T cells isolated from PBMCs. These receptor sequences come from a human donor in good health.

The V gene is TRBV18, the J gene TRBJ1-1; no definite D call. From germline, CDR1 is KGHSH and CDR2 LQKENI. V gave up 2 bases and J gave up 5 bases, with 12 bases separating them. This CDR3 is built from 14 residues. The CDR3 DNA sequence: TGTGCCAGCTCACCAGGCCCTGCAGGAACTGAAGCTTTCTTT. It encodes CASSPGPAGTEAFF.

This clone came up once. The chain joins TRBV10-1 to TRBJ2-2; maybe TRBD1 (5 bases). Trimming left V 0 bases short and J 7 bases short, with 15 bases between. CDR1 is WNHNN and CDR2 is SYGVQD in the germline V gene (reference sequence). The CDR3 spans 16 residues. CDR3 loop: CASSESRQGRDGELFF. CDR3 DNA: TGCGCCAGCAGTGAGTCGAGGCAGGGAAGAGACGGGGAGCTGTTTTTT.

The chain recombines TRBV27 with TRBJ1-5, with 8 bases identical to TRBD1. Per the germline V gene, CDR1 is MNHEY and CDR2 is SMNVEV (reference sequence). The CDR3 contains 16 residues. J gave up 4 bases and V 0 bases, and 5 bases lay outside the gene matches. The CDR3 DNA reads TGTGCCAGCAGTTTATCGGCGACAGGGGTTAATCAGCCCCAGCATTTT. Translated, it gives CASSLSATGVNQPQHF.

The chain links TRBV27 to TRBJ2-5; possibly TRBD1 for D (5 bases). V dropped 6 bases and J dropped 4 bases, with 12 bases sitting between them. From germline, CDR1 is MNHEY and CDR2 SMNVEV (reference sequence). The CDR3 length is 13 residues. CDR3 sequence: CASSPWGPETQYF. CDR3 nucleotide sequence: TGTGCCAGCAGCCCCTGGGGCCCAGAGACCCAGTACTTC.

The rearrangement links TRBV5-1 to TRBJ2-7, with 8 bases that match TRBD1. The germline V gene has CDR1 SGHRS and CDR2 YFSETQ. The V and J ends lost 3 bases and 5 bases, in that order; junction bases with no gene match: 10. The length of the CDR3 is 15 residues. The CDR3 reads CASSWPTGAKDEQYF. CDR3 DNA: TGCGCCAGCAGCTGGCCGACAGGGGCAAAAGACGAGCAGTACTTC.

This CDR3 is CASSLGSRYYEQYF. The CDR3 region has the DNA TGTGCCAGTAGTCTTGGGAGTCGCTATTACGAGCAGTACTTC. V is TRBV19 and J is TRBJ2-7; weak D call: TRBD2 (5 bases). Germline V CDR1 and CDR2: LNHDA, SQIVND (reference sequence). This CDR3 has 14 amino acids. V was pared by 5 bases and J by 4 bases, with 15 bases between. Full variable domain (outside the CDR3, taken from reference TRBV19 and TRBJ2-7): DGGITQSPKYLFRKEGQNVTLSCEQNLNHDAMYWYRQDPGQGLRLIYYSQIVNDFQKGDIAEGYSVSREKKESFPLTVTSAQKNPTAFYLCASSLGSRYYEQYFGPGTRLTVT.

The chain couples TRBV29-1 to TRBJ2-1, with 9 bases aligning to TRBD1. V dropped 4 bases and J dropped 9; count of bases not matched to a gene: 10. This CDR3 region has 14 residues. Germline values: CDR1 SQVTM, CDR2 ANQGSEA. The DNA for the CDR3 is TGCAGCGTTGTATACCTCGGGACAGGGACTGAGCAGTTCTTC. It is translated as CSVVYLGTGTEQFF.

The V gene is TRBV4-1, the J gene TRBJ2-7, with 8 positions matching TRBD2. This CDR3 has 16 amino acids. Germline loops: CDR1 MGHRA, CDR2 YSYEKL. The V gene end was trimmed by 4 bases and the J gene end by 0 bases; junction bases not matched to a gene: 8. The CDR3, as DNA: TGCGCCAGCAGCCTTGATAGCGGGATGAGCTCCTACGAGCAGTACTTC. Translating gives CASSLDSGMSSYEQYF.

The genes are TRBV21-1 and TRBJ2-2; TRBD1, the table's D call, was not compared with the DNA. TRBV21-1 is a pseudogene segment. The CDR3 sequence is 14 residues long. The CDR3, as DNA: TGTGCCAGCAGCAAGCCAGGGTACACCGGGGAGCTGTTTTTT. Translation gives CASSKPGYTGELFF.

In DNA, the CDR3 is TGTGCCAGCAGCCAAGATCCACAGATTGAAGCTTTCTTT. Translated: CASSQDPQIEAFF. V gene TRBV14 combines with J gene TRBJ1-1; the D is unclear. CDR1 is SGHDN, CDR2 FVKESK, per germline. This CDR3 is 13 amino acids long. The ends were cut back, 0 bases at V and 7 bases at J, with 9 bases in the middle. The full variable domain, rest sourced from reference TRBV14 and TRBJ1-1, is EAGVTQFPSHSVIEKGQTVTLRCDPISGHDNLYWYRRVMGKEIKFLLHFVKESKQDESGMPNNRFLAERTGGTYSTLKVQPAELEDSGVYFCASSQDPQIEAFFGQGTRLTVV.

V is TRBV27 and J is TRBJ1-3; D gene uncertain. The germline V gene has CDR1 MNHEY and CDR2 SMNVEV (reference sequence). The CDR3 contains 14 residues. V dropped 3 bases and J dropped 4 bases, with 10 bases sitting between them. As DNA, the CDR3 is TGTGCCAGCAGTTTGGCCAGGTTCGGAAACACCATATATTTT. It translates to CASSLARFGNTIYF.

V and J are TRBV4-1 and TRBJ2-5; TRBD1 aligns across 8 bases. The germline V gene has CDR1 MGHRA and CDR2 YSYEKL. V lost 5 bases and J lost 0; bases outside the gene matches: 5. The CDR3 length is 15 residues. As DNA, the CDR3 is TGCGCCAGCAGCTCCTGGGACAGGAACCAAGAGACCCAGTACTTC. Its protein product is CASSSWDRNQETQYF.

The V gene is TRBV4-2, the J gene TRBJ1-1; a possible D gene is TRBD1 (6 bases). CDR1 and CDR2 (germline): LGHNA, YNFKEQ. This CDR3 is built from 15 residues. V lost 1 base and J 8 bases, leaving 17 bases between the germline ends. The CDR3 sequence is CASSQVAGADREAFF. The CDR3 coding sequence is TGTGCCAGCAGCCAAGTCGCGGGGGCCGATCGAGAAGCTTTCTTT.

The chain links TRBV7-2 to TRBJ2-3, with 13 nucleotides matching TRBD2. Germline-derived CDR1 and CDR2 are SGHTA and FQGNSA. The CDR3 is 18 residues long. V lost 5 bases, J lost 4 bases, and 12 bases stayed unmatched. CDR3 loop: CASSKEGLAGVWADTQYF. As DNA, the CDR3 is TGTGCCAGCAGCAAAGAAGGACTAGCGGGAGTTTGGGCAGATACGCAGTATTTT. The variable domain in full, completed from reference TRBV7-2 and TRBJ2-3, reads GAGVSQSPSNKVTEKGKDVELRCDPISGHTALYWYRQSLGQGLEFLIYFQGNSAPDKSGLPSDRFSAERTGGSVSTLTIQRTQQEDSAVYLCASSKEGLAGVWADTQYFGPGTRLTVL.

V gene TRBV28 combines with J gene TRBJ1-5; tentative D call: TRBD1 (6 bases). The CDR3 covers 14 residues. Trimming removed 4 bases from V and 4 bases from J, with 11 bases in between. Germline-derived CDR1 and CDR2 are MDHEN and SYDVKM. CDR3 DNA: TGTGCCAGCAGTTCGGGGGGCTTTAATCAGCCCCAGCATTTT. Protein sequence: CASSSGGFNQPQHF.

The gene calls are TRBV28 and TRBJ2-3; 7 bases map to TRBD2. Trimming removed 2 bases from V and 0 bases from J; junction bases left unmatched: 5. The germline gives CDR1 MDHEN, CDR2 SYDVKM. The CDR3 extends over 16 amino acids. The CDR3 sequence: CASSLPLAASTDTQYF. CDR3 DNA: TGTGCCAGCAGTTTACCCCTAGCGGCTAGCACAGATACGCAGTATTTT.

The chain joins TRBV6-5 to TRBJ1-1; TRBD1 matches at 8 bases. This CDR3 is built from 15 residues. The V gene end was trimmed by 5 bases and the J gene end by 4 bases; junction bases not matched to a gene: 9. Germline V lookup: CDR1 MNHEY, CDR2 SVGAGI. DNA of the CDR3: TGTGCCAGCAGTCCAAGCGTCGACAGGGGCACTGAAGCTTTCTTT. This encodes CASSPSVDRGTEAFF.

The chain carries TRBV30 and TRBJ2-5; no clear D. Trimming removed 0 bases from V and 1 base from J, with 6 bases in between. Germline V gene sequence: CDR1 GTSNPN, CDR2 SVGIG (reference sequence). The CDR3 loop spans 13 amino acids. The CDR3 coding sequence is TGTGCCTGGAGTGTACAGCCCCAAGAGACCCAGTACTTC. As protein: CAWSVQPQETQYF.

The chain combines TRBV6-5 with TRBJ2-3; TRBD2 matches at 7 bases. Germline V gene lookup returns CDR1 MNHEY and CDR2 SVGAGI. Trimming at V came to 10 bases and at J to 7 bases, leaving 17 bases not matched to a gene. The CDR3 contains 15 residues. The CDR3 here is CATGTIAGGRNTQYF. CDR3 DNA sequence: TGTGCCACCGGAACTATAGCGGGCGGTCGGAATACGCAGTATTTT.

The chain links TRBV27 to TRBJ2-3; D not certain. Germline loops: CDR1 MNHEY, CDR2 SMNVEV (reference sequence). V was cut by 7 bases and J by 3 bases, with 20 bases left in between. The CDR3 extends over 16 amino acids. CDR3 in DNA: TGTGCCAGCAAACCCAACGTTGGGCCGTGGACAGATACGCAGTATTTT. Amino acids: CASKPNVGPWTDTQYF.

The gene calls are TRBV25-1 and TRBJ1-6; D uncertain. Germline lookup yields CDR1 MGHDK and CDR2 SYGVNS. The CDR3 sequence is 16 residues long. V was shortened by 1 base and J by 7 bases, with 14 bases between the two germline ends. CDR3 amino acids: CASSESLGKFNSPLHF. Here the CDR3 DNA reads TGTGCCAGCAGTGAATCATTGGGCAAATTCAATTCACCCCTCCACTTT.

The genes are TRBV4-1 and TRBJ1-1; a weak D match, TRBD1 (6 bases). V was clipped by 4 bases and J by 1 base, with 13 bases between them. The germline gives CDR1 MGHRA, CDR2 YSYEKL. The CDR3 loop spans 15 amino acids. CDR3 in amino acids: CASSPQGYSNTEAFF. Written as DNA, the CDR3 is TGCGCCAGCAGCCCACAGGGCTACTCGAACACTGAAGCTTTCTTT.